The 17 T cell receptor beta chains listed next were all sequenced from one sample in a study of blood T cell repertoires in COVID-19. Assay: immunoSEQ multiplex PCR; the TCRdb copy retains only in-frame clones and omits some. The sample yields about 110,000 clones, less than 85% seen once. The sample comprised peripheral blood. Source of these receptors: a human donor with acute or convalescent COVID-19. The donor label of this sample is uncertain.

This clone was seen many times. The CDR3, as DNA: TGTGCCAGCAGCCAAGAATCCGGGACAGATCTCGACGACACTGAAGCTTTCTTT. Translation: CASSQESGTDLDDTEAFF. The chain has TRBV3-1 (or the pseudogene TRBV3-2) and TRBJ1-1; the match to TRBD1 covers 7 bases. Germline-derived CDR1 and CDR2 are LGHDT and YNNKEL (reference sequence). The V and J ends lost 0 bases and 3 bases, in that order; junction bases with no gene match: 13. This CDR3 comprises 18 residues.

V gene TRBV5-1 combines with J gene TRBJ2-1, with 10 bases matching TRBD2. In germline, CDR1 is SGHRS, CDR2 YFSETQ. CDR3 size: 20 residues. V trimming: 1 base; J trimming: 10 bases; junction bases outside the gene matches: 23. This CDR3 is CASSLFGTRGERGGRGEQFF. CDR3 coding DNA: TGCGCCAGCAGCTTGTTCGGGACAAGGGGTGAGCGGGGGGGCCGAGGGGAGCAGTTCTTC.

Concerning this clone itself: One end of the junction fails to match germline, which may point to a read error. The rearrangement uses TRBV15 and TRBJ2-6; 8 bases are shared with TRBD1. The CDR3 contains 18 residues. The germline gives CDR1 LNHNV, CDR2 YYDKDF (reference sequence). This CDR3 reads CATSGEGQGFSGANVLTF. CDR3 nucleotide sequence: TGTGCCACCAGCGGAGAAGGACAGGGCTTCTCTGGGGCCAACGTCCTGACTTTC.

This clone was detected only a few times. The rearrangement uses TRBV29-1 and TRBJ1-1; 9 bases map to TRBD1. Losses at the gene ends were 2 bases for V and 5 bases for J; bases not matched to a gene: 6. CDR1 is SQVTM, CDR2 ANQGSEA, per germline. The CDR3 contains 14 residues. Written as DNA, the CDR3 is TGCAGCGTTGAATTAATGGGACAGGGAACTGAAGCTTTCTTT. This encodes CSVELMGQGTEAFF.

V and J are TRBV19 and TRBJ2-5, with 12 bases fitting TRBD1. This CDR3 comprises 16 residues. J gave up 4 bases and V 5 bases, and 8 bases lay outside the gene matches. Per the germline V gene, CDR1 is LNHDA and CDR2 is SQIVND (reference sequence). The CDR3 nucleotides are TGTGCCAGTAGTCGTAGTGGGACAGGGGGCATAGAGACCCAGTACTTC. Protein: CASSRSGTGGIETQYF.

The genes are TRBV6-5 and TRBJ1-3, with D perhaps matching TRBD1 (6 bases). Germline CDR1 MNHEY, CDR2 SVGAGI. V was trimmed by 5 bases and J by 3 bases, leaving 11 bases between them. CDR3 size: 14 residues. The CDR3 loop is CASSLRGIGNTIYF. The CDR3 DNA sequence: TGTGCCAGCAGTCTCAGGGGAATTGGAAACACCATATATTTT.

This clone was observed a single time. The V and J genes are TRBV6-5 and TRBJ2-5, with 10 bases matching TRBD1. From germline, CDR1 is MNHEY and CDR2 SVGAGI. V was pared by 6 bases and J by 4 bases, with 5 bases of the junction left unmatched. This CDR3 has 14 residues. The DNA for the CDR3 is TGTGCCAGCAGGGGAGGACAGGGGGGAGAGACCCAGTACTTC. Translation gives CASRGGQGGETQYF.

The V gene is TRBV10-3, the J gene TRBJ2-5, with D tentatively TRBD2 (7 bases). The CDR3 loop spans 14 amino acids. From germline, CDR1 is ENHRY and CDR2 SYGVKD. Trimming pared 10 bases from V and 7 bases from J, leaving 22 bases between. The CDR3 region is CATDSGGGSATQYF. CDR3 DNA: TGTGCCACTGATTCGGGCGGGGGCTCGGCGACCCAGTACTTC.

This clone was observed a few times. J is TRBJ2-6 and V is TRBV30; D remains unclear. The V gene's germline CDR1 is GTSNPN and CDR2 SVGIG (reference sequence). Trimming pared 4 bases from V and 5 bases from J, leaving 9 bases between. This CDR3 has 13 amino acids. The CDR3 bases are TGTGCCTGGAATCAACTCCGGGCCAACGTCCTGACTTTC. Its protein product is CAWNQLRANVLTF.

The V and J genes are TRBV13 and TRBJ2-1, with D possibly TRBD2 on 7 matching bases. In germline, CDR1 is PRHDT, CDR2 FYEKMQ (reference sequence). Trimming took 0 bases from V and 9 from J, leaving 12 bases between them. This CDR3 has 14 residues. CDR3 bases: TGTGCCAGCAGCTTAGGTGGGGGGGCGAGTGAGCAGTTCTTC. Residues: CASSLGGGASEQFF. Full variable domain (rest looked up from reference TRBV13 and TRBJ2-1): AAGVIQSPRHLIKEKRETATLKCYPIPRHDTVYWYQQGPGQDPQFLISFYEKMQSDKGSIPDRFSAQQFSDYHSELNMSSLELGDSALYFCASSLGGGASEQFFGPGTRLTVL.

The chain couples TRBV7-2 to TRBJ1-3; 7 bases line up with TRBD1. The V and J ends lost 2 bases and 0 bases, in that order; junction bases with no gene match: 1. The CDR3 is 15 amino acids. Germline V gene lookup returns CDR1 SGHTA and CDR2 FQGNSA. In DNA form, the CDR3 reads TGTGCCAGCAGCTTAAGGGACAGCTCTGGAAACACCATATATTTT. It specifies CASSLRDSSGNTIYF.

J is TRBJ2-7 and V is TRBV6-6; D remains unclear. V dropped 0 bases and J dropped 3 bases, with 3 bases sitting between them. The CDR3 sequence is 12 residues long. Per the germline V gene, CDR1 is MNHNY and CDR2 is SVGAGI (reference sequence). The CDR3 loop is CASSYSYYEQYV. The CDR3 coding sequence is TGTGCCAGCAGTTACTCCTACTACGAGCAGTACGTC.

The rearrangement links TRBV7-9 to TRBJ2-5; TRBD2 matches 12 bases. CDR3 size: 16 residues. J lost 1 base, V lost 3 bases, and 3 bases had no gene match. CDR1 SEHNR and CDR2 FQNEAQ come from the germline V gene (reference sequence). CDR3 residues: CASSFGTSGPQETQYF. CDR3 sequence (DNA): TGTGCCAGCAGCTTTGGGACTAGCGGGCCCCAAGAGACCCAGTACTTC.

J is TRBJ2-5 and V is TRBV4-1; 10 positions match TRBD2. The CDR3 covers 16 residues. CDR1 is MGHRA and CDR2 is YSYEKL in the germline V gene. V lost 11 bases to trimming and J lost 4 bases; unmatched junction nucleotides: 16. The CDR3 DNA sequence: TGCGCCCGCCCCCGCCCGGCTAGCGGGGGTGGAGAGACCCAGTACTTC. It specifies CARPRPASGGGETQYF.

J is TRBJ2-6 and V is TRBV5-1; 9 nucleotides agree with TRBD1. CDR3 length equals 19 residues. V lost 1 base and J lost 1; bases outside the gene matches: 9. Germline V gene sequence: CDR1 SGHRS, CDR2 YFSETQ. DNA for the CDR3: TGCGCCAGCAGCTTGCTTACAGGGGGCGCGGGATCTGGGGCCAACGTCCTGACTTTC. Its protein product is CASSLLTGGAGSGANVLTF.

The count of this clone is one. This sequence joins TRBV11-2 and TRBJ2-7; a possible D gene is TRBD1 (5 bases). The CDR3 loop spans 15 amino acids. V lost 0 bases, J lost 4 bases, and 13 bases lay in between. Germline loops: CDR1 SGHAT, CDR2 FQNNGV. The CDR3 nucleotides read TGTGCCAGCAGCTTAGAGGCCGAGACAGCGTACGAGCAGTACTTC. It is translated as CASSLEAETAYEQYF.

This rearrangement joins TRBV19 to TRBJ2-1, with D uncertain. V was pared by 6 bases and J by 0 bases, with 9 bases between. Germline CDR1 is LNHDA and CDR2 is SQIVND (reference sequence). The CDR3 is 14 residues long. The CDR3 nucleotides read TGTGCCAGTAGCAGGTACAGCTCCTACAATGAGCAGTTCTTC. Protein sequence: CASSRYSSYNEQFF.